The source of this T cell receptor beta chain is a study of T cell changes during pregnancy in multiple sclerosis (dated by TCRdb to between 2018 and 2021). About the investigation overall: In women with multiple sclerosis, the researchers looked at how the T cell repertoire shifted as pregnancy progressed.

Libraries were made using the immunoSEQ multiplex PCR assay. Here the immuneACCESS table is served through TCRdb, limited to in-frame sequences with V and J called. Missing clones are a known gap in these copies; in checked studies unresolved V genes cover under half, and the rest lacks a known reason. The sample table holds 65,000 to 95,000 clones, of which over 85% were seen once. About 1% of the sample is taken by the ten largest. Comments on this clone: Its antigen specificity is not known. No qualities accompany the bases; no much larger clone lies one base away.

The germline V gene specifies SGHAT as CDR1 and FQNNGV as CDR2. From the cysteine up to the phenylalanine, the CDR3 has a length of 15 residues. Of all the DNA, just the CDR3 is kept, 45 bases in frame from base 1. The V end gives up 3 bases and the J end 6 bases, leaving 3 bases in the junction not matched to a gene. The chain is assembled from TRBV11-2 and TRBJ2-1; 12 bases in the middle match TRBD2. This receptor was identified in a female donor in good health, enrolled as a control in a pregnancy study. The sequences come from peripheral blood, collected in the second trimester of pregnancy. The CDR3 here reads CASSLSTSGSNEQFF. The sequence in DNA is TGTGCCAGCAGCTTGTCGACTAGCGGGAGCAATGAGCAGTTCTTC.